This T cell receptor beta chain originates from a study of blood T cells in healthy people across ages. Points from the study as a whole: Diversity estimates from one million T cells were considered underestimates. Reliance upon unsorted PBMCs precluded definitive naive versus antigen-experienced comparison. Naive T cell percentage and TCR beta diversity correlated strongly.

For the second PCR, which ran for about 7 to 11 cycles, a sample-barcoded 5' primer and a J-beta primer mix were used. TCRdb reprocessed the 5' RACE reads via MiXCR and lists one record per CDR3 protein. Of approximately 690,000 distinct CDR3 sequences in the sample, roughly 50% were seen once. A remark on this clonotype: What it recognizes is unknown.

Germline CDR1 MGHRA, CDR2 YSYEKL. The V end lost 1 base, the J end lost 9 bases, and 13 bases lay between the germline ends. CDR3 length equals 14 residues. The sample was blood. The clonotype originates from a man in his 60s in good health. J is TRBJ2-1 and V is TRBV4-1, with D maybe TRBD1 (6 bases). Written as DNA, the CDR3 is TGCGCCAGCAGCCAAGGCAGGGGCCAGGGTGAGCAGTTCTTC. It specifies CASSQGRGQGEQFF.